The clone carrying this TCR beta chain has more than one count but fewer than ten. No antigen is known for it. The data were taken from a study of molecular identifiers for immune sequencing clone quantification. Study outcomes and limitations: Underestimation of highly expanded clone sizes could arise where identical TCR molecules share a barcode.

V was trimmed by 2 bases and J by 4 bases, leaving 12 bases between them. In germline, CDR1 is LGHNT, CDR2 FRNRAP. The CDR3 totals 15 residues. TCRdb used MiXCR to reprocess the PCR reads, holding one entry per CDR3 protein. Among tens of thousands of distinct CDR3 sequences listed, 20% to 25% were seen once. This TCR came from a human donor in good health. Some libraries in this study had Jurkat cell RNA spiked in. Source material: naive CD8+ T cells from blood, with Jurkat cell RNA spiked in. Subset noted: FACS-sorted CD8+CD4-CCR7+CD45RA+ naive T cells. The chain has TRBV12-5 and TRBJ1-5; D gene unclear. In nucleotides, the CDR3 is TGTGCTAGTGGTTTGTTTGCGGCAGGTAATCAGCCCCAGCATTTT. Amino acids: CASGLFAAGNQPQHF.